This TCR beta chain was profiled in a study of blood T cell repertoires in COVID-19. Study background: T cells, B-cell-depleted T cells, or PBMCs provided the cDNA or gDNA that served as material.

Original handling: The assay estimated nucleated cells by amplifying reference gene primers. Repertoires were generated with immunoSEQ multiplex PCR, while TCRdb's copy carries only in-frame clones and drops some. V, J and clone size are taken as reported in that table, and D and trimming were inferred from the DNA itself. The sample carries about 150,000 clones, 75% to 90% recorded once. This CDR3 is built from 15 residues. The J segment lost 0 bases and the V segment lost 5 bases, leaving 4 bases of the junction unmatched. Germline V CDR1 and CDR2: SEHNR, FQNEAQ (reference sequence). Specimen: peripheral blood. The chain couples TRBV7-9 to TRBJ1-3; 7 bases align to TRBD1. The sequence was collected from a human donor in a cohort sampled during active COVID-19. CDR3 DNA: TGTGCCAGCAGCCCTGACAGGGTCTCTGGAAACACCATATATTTT. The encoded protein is CASSPDRVSGNTIYF. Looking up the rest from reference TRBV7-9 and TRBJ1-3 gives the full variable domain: DTGVSQNPRHKITKRGQNVTFRCDPISEHNRLYWYRQTLGQGPEFLTYFQNEAQLEKSRLLSDRFSAERPKGSFSTLEIQRTEQGDSAMYLCASSPDRVSGNTIYFGEGSWLTVV.